The clone carrying this T cell receptor beta chain appeared once. This specimen comes from a study of blood T cell repertoires in COVID-19. Study-level information: The samples span acute and convalescent COVID-19 from the United States, Italy and Spain. T cells, B-cell-depleted T cells, or PBMCs supplied cDNA or gDNA.

TCRdb's copy holds only in-frame clones and misses some; the assay was immunoSEQ multiplex PCR. This table holds a few hundred thousand clones, 85% found once. The CDR3 length is 16 residues. After removal of 5 bases from V and 10 bases from J, the junction contained 17 bases not matched to a gene. Germline values: CDR1 SGHNT, CDR2 YENEEA. The rearrangement joins TRBV11-3 to TRBJ2-1; 7 nucleotides line up with TRBD2. The specimen sequenced was peripheral blood. This TCR was recovered from a woman in her sixties or seventies with COVID-19, enrolled during active disease. CDR3 sequence reads: CASSPETGGGVLEQFF. DNA for the CDR3: TGTGCCAGCAGCCCAGAGACGGGGGGAGGCGTATTGGAGCAGTTCTTC.